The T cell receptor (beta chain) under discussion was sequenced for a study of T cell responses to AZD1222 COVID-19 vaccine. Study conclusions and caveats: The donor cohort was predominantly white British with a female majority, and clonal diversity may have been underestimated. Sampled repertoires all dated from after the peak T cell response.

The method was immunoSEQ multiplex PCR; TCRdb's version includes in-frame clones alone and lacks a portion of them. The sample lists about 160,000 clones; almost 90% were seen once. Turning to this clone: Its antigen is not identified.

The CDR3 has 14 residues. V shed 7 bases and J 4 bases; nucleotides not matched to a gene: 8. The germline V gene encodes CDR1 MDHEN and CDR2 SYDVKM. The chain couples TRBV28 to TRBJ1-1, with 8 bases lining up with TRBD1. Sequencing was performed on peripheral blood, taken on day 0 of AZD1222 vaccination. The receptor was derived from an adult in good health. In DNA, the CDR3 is TGTGCCAGCACCCTAACAGGGGGGATCACTGAAGCTTTCTTT. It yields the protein CASTLTGGITEAFF. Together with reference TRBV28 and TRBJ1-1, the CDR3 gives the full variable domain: DVKVTQSSRYLVKRTGEKVFLECVQDMDHENMFWYRQDPGLGLRLIYFSYDVKMKEKGDIPEGYSVSREKKERFSLILESASTNQTSMYLCASTLTGGITEAFFGQGTRLTVV.